This is a list of T cell receptor beta chains from one sample in a study of CD8 T cells in ankylosing spondylitis. TCRdb fed the 5' RACE reads into MiXCR, producing one record per CDR3 protein. The table lists about 150,000 distinct CDR3 sequences, approximately 10% of them singletons. The source material was blood, either unsorted or a sorted T cell fraction (not recorded which). The receptors shown here come from a female donor with ankylosing spondylitis or in good health (not recorded which). Each CDR3 is given with its conserved first and last residue. A D gene is named only where the DNA matches it firmly. The size entry is marked missing in some rows and otherwise reads once, few, many or a size class.

V gene	D gene	J gene	clone size	CDR3 protein	CDR3 DNA
TRBV12-3/TRBV12-4	TRBD2	TRBJ2-3	many	CASSFRQGGTDTQYF	TGTGCCAGCAGTTTCCGGCAGGGAGGGACAGATACGCAGTATTTT
TRBV20-1	-	TRBJ1-2	many	CSAGGAAYGYTF	TGCAGTGCAGGGGGGGCCGCTTATGGCTACACCTTC
TRBV20-1	TRBD1	TRBJ2-2	many	CSARRDSGELFF	TGCAGTGCTCGCCGGGACAGCGGGGAGCTGTTTTTT
TRBV6-5	-	TRBJ2-5	many	CASSYPSRDETQYF	TGTGCCAGCAGTTACCCTTCTAGGGACGAGACCCAGTACTTC
TRBV5-1	-	TRBJ2-7	many	CASSLGTSFAIAYEQYF	TGCGCCAGCAGCTTGGGAACGTCTTTCGCTATTGCCTACGAGCAGTACTTC
TRBV20-1	TRBD1	TRBJ2-7	-	CSARDKGQGSYEQYF	TGCAGTGCTAGAGATAAGGGACAGGGCTCCTACGAGCAGTACTTC
TRBV19	TRBD2	TRBJ2-1	many	CASSILAGVPNEQFF	TGTGCCAGTAGTATACTGGCGGGAGTCCCCAATGAGCAGTTCTTC
TRBV12-3/TRBV12-4	TRBD1	TRBJ2-7	many	CASSPGQKSYEQYF	TGTGCCAGCAGTCCGGGACAGAAGTCCTACGAGCAGTACTTC
TRBV7-7	-	TRBJ2-5	many	CASQVREEETQYF	TGTGCCAGCCAAGTAAGGGAGGAAGAGACCCAGTACTTC
TRBV12-3/TRBV12-4	-	TRBJ1-6	few	CASSSIKPRSIRHLHF	TGTGCCAGCAGTTCCATAAAGCCCCGATCAATTCGTCACCTCCACTTT
TRBV11-3	TRBD2	TRBJ2-1	-	CASSRRTSGVNEQFF	TGTGCCAGCAGCCGACGGACTAGCGGGGTTAATGAGCAGTTCTTC
TRBV7-2	-	TRBJ2-5	many	CASSRDGQETQYF	TGTGCCAGCAGCCGGGACGGCCAAGAGACCCAGTACTTC
TRBV20-1	-	TRBJ1-1	many	CSARGPPTMNAFF	TGCAGTGCTAGAGGCCCTCCCACGATGAATGCTTTCTTT
TRBV6-5	-	TRBJ2-7	many	CASSLLDEQYF	TGTGCCAGCAGTCTCCTCGACGAGCAGTACTTC
TRBV12-3/TRBV12-4	TRBD1	TRBJ1-1	many	CASIIQGAVGNTEAFF	TGTGCCAGCATCATACAGGGGGCTGTCGGGAACACTGAAGCTTTCTTT
TRBV2	-	TRBJ2-6	many	CASSGQGGATGANVLTF	TGTGCCAGCAGTGGACAGGGAGGAGCAACTGGGGCCAACGTCCTGACTTTC
TRBV7-9	-	TRBJ1-2	many	CASSLVGKGDGYTF	TGTGCCAGCAGCTTAGTAGGGAAAGGAGATGGCTACACCTTC
TRBV9	-	TRBJ2-3	many	CASTLAPMADTQYF	TGTGCCAGCACCCTGGCACCTATGGCAGATACGCAGTATTTT
TRBV18	-	TRBJ1-1	few	CASSPPGPNTEAFF	TGTGCCAGCTCACCACCGGGCCCCAACACTGAAGCTTTCTTT